One and the same sample provided the 30 T cell receptor beta chains below, sequenced in a study of cytomegalovirus exposure and HLA in healthy donors. A multiplex PCR was run with 60 Vbeta primers and 13 Jbeta primers. Measured with immunoSEQ multiplex PCR; TCRdb has only the in-frame clones, and not every one. The sample holds approximately 84,000 clones, roughly 75% seen once. Sequencing input: PBMCs. Receptors originate from a man in his forties in good health and CMV-seronegative.

This clone was seen once. The gene calls are TRBV4-2 and TRBJ1-6; perhaps TRBD1 as D (6 bases). Trimming left V 0 bases short and J 0 bases short, with 15 bases between. Germline loops: CDR1 LGHNA, CDR2 YNFKEQ. The CDR3 is 19 amino acids. The DNA for the CDR3 is TGTGCCAGCAGCCAAGATGGCCCCACAGGGTTCTCCTATAATTCACCCCTCCACTTT. Protein: CASSQDGPTGFSYNSPLHF.

This clone was counted a single time. This chain connects TRBV2 to TRBJ2-1; TRBD2 agrees at 16 bases. There are 17 residues in the CDR3. V lost 4 bases to trimming and J lost 12 bases; unmatched junction nucleotides: 12. Germline CDR1 is SNHLY and CDR2 is FYNNEI. DNA of the CDR3: TGTGCCAGCAGTGGGGATTCCGGGACTAGCGGGAGGGGTTTGCAGTTCTTC. Its translation: CASSGDSGTSGRGLQFF.

The chain carries TRBV2 and TRBJ1-5; TRBD1 agrees at 9 bases. The CDR3 has 15 amino acids. J was trimmed by 0 bases and V by 5 bases; bases with no gene match: 2. The V gene's germline CDR1 is SNHLY and CDR2 FYNNEI. As DNA, the CDR3 is TGTGCCAGCAGTCGGACAGGGGTTAGCAATCAGCCCCAGCATTTT. Protein: CASSRTGVSNQPQHF.

V and J are TRBV5-6 and TRBJ2-4; D unclear. Between the trimmed V and J ends, which lost 4 bases and 9 bases, there was a span of 20 bases. The CDR3 extends over 15 amino acids. Germline CDR1 SGHDT, CDR2 YYEEEE. The CDR3 spells CASSPGVARFGIQYF. The CDR3 DNA reads as TGTGCCAGCAGCCCCGGAGTAGCTAGGTTCGGCATTCAGTACTTC.

This chain uses TRBV5-6 with TRBJ2-7, with a tentative D call TRBD2 (5 bases). CDR1 and CDR2 (germline): SGHDT, YYEEEE. V gave up 3 bases and J gave up 3 bases, with 19 bases separating them. The CDR3 is made up of 16 amino acids. CDR3 DNA: TGTGCCAGCAGCTCCATCGGGGAAGGTGCATACTACGAGCAGTACTTC. The encoded protein is CASSSIGEGAYYEQYF.

The chain couples TRBV6-1 to TRBJ2-1; 7 positions agree with TRBD1. CDR1 is MNHNS and CDR2 is SASEGT in the germline V gene. V lost 7 bases, J lost 1 base, and 7 bases stayed unmatched. The CDR3 totals 15 residues. The DNA of the CDR3 is TGTGCCAGCAAACTGGGACAGCGATCCTACAATGAGCAGTTCTTC. It is translated as CASKLGQRSYNEQFF.

The V gene is TRBV4-2, the J gene TRBJ2-3, with 12 bases fitting TRBD2. Germline V gene data show CDR1 as LGHNA and CDR2 as YNFKEQ. Trimming at V came to 8 bases and at J to 5 bases, leaving 8 bases not matched to a gene. This CDR3 spans 15 amino acids. CDR3: CASARLAGAIDTQYF. In DNA form, the CDR3 reads TGTGCCAGCGCAAGACTAGCGGGAGCGATAGATACGCAGTATTTT.

This sequence joins TRBV13 and TRBJ2-1; 7 bases map to TRBD1. From germline, CDR1 is PRHDT and CDR2 FYEKMQ (reference sequence). V lost 6 bases to trimming and J lost 4 bases; unmatched junction nucleotides: 12. CDR3 size: 16 residues. The chain's CDR3 is CASSQRQGHGYNEQFF. The CDR3 coding sequence is TGTGCCAGCAGTCAGCGACAGGGACATGGATACAATGAGCAGTTCTTC.

The chain is built from TRBV6-1 and TRBJ1-2; TRBD1 aligns across 7 bases. CDR1 and CDR2 from the germline V gene are MNHNS and SASEGT. Trimming at V came to 4 bases and at J to 0 bases, leaving 5 bases not matched to a gene. The CDR3 sequence is 15 residues long. CDR3 residues: CASSAQGTANYGYTF. The CDR3 DNA sequence: TGTGCCAGCAGTGCCCAGGGGACAGCTAACTATGGCTACACCTTC.

The rearrangement links TRBV5-6 to TRBJ1-1; D uncertain. Trimming stripped 5 bases from V and 0 bases from J, with 26 bases between. This CDR3 is 19 amino acids long. CDR1 is SGHDT and CDR2 is YYEEEE in the germline V gene. CDR3 protein: CASSLTPRPPSILNTEAFF. CDR3 DNA sequence: TGTGCCAGCAGTTTGACTCCGAGGCCGCCAAGTATCCTGAACACTGAAGCTTTCTTT.

This clone turned up a few times. V usage is TRBV6-5 and J usage is TRBJ1-2; no clear D. The germline gives CDR1 MNHEY, CDR2 SVGAGI. CDR3 length: 14 amino acids. Trimming removed 5 bases at V and 5 bases at J, with 15 bases between. DNA for the CDR3: TGTGCCAGCAGTCGGAGGCAAAATCCTTATGGCTACACCTTC. The encoded protein is CASSRRQNPYGYTF.

The V and J genes are TRBV5-1 and TRBJ1-4, with D perhaps matching TRBD1 (6 bases). V lost 1 base and J 7 bases, leaving 11 bases between the germline ends. This CDR3 comprises 14 residues. Germline CDR1 is SGHRS and CDR2 is YFSETQ. The CDR3 sequence is CASSLRGGGEKLFF. The CDR3 DNA sequence: TGCGCCAGCAGCTTGAGGGGGGGAGGTGAAAAACTGTTTTTT.

The sample holds a few counts of this clone. The rearrangement joins TRBV15 to TRBJ2-7, with TRBD2 identical over 13 bases. CDR3 length: 16 amino acids. Per the germline V gene, CDR1 is LNHNV and CDR2 is YYDKDF (reference sequence). Losses at the gene ends were 3 bases for V and 6 bases for J; bases not matched to a gene: 8. CDR3 amino acids: CATSRGTSGREGEQYF. CDR3 nucleotide sequence: TGTGCCACCAGCAGGGGTACTAGCGGGAGGGAAGGCGAGCAGTACTTC.

On this clone: The sample contains more than one DNA sequence encoding this CDR3. The CDR3 DNA sequence: TGTGCCAGCAGTTTACGGTACGAGCAGTACTTC. Amino acids: CASSLRYEQYF. This chain connects TRBV28 to TRBJ2-7; D call uncertain. Germline V lookup: CDR1 MDHEN, CDR2 SYDVKM. The CDR3 extends over 11 amino acids. V was clipped by 2 bases and J by 4 bases, with 3 bases between them.

Only one count was recorded for this clone. The chain employs TRBV11-3 and TRBJ1-1, with 7 nucleotides matching TRBD1. Trimming removed 0 bases from V and 5 bases from J; junction bases left unmatched: 9. Germline V gives CDR1 SGHNT, CDR2 YENEEA. The CDR3 has 16 residues. The CDR3, as DNA: TGTGCCAGCAGCTTAGATGGCCCGACAGGGAATACTGAAGCTTTCTTT. Its translation: CASSLDGPTGNTEAFF.

A note on this clone: The junction departs from germline at one end; a sequencing error may be responsible. This chain connects TRBV29-1 to TRBJ1-2; 7 bases map to TRBD1. This CDR3 has 16 residues. The germline V gene encodes CDR1 SQVTM and CDR2 ANQGSEA. DNA of the CDR3: TGCAGCGCTGAAGTCCGCTCGGGACAGCTGTACTATGGCTACACCTTC. Encoded protein: CSAEVRSGQLYYGYTF.

The gene calls are TRBV7-9 and TRBJ2-2; 14 positions agree with TRBD2. The length of the CDR3 is 16 residues. The germline gives CDR1 SEHNR, CDR2 FQNEAQ (reference sequence). With V trimmed by 5 bases and J by 5 bases, 4 bases remained unmatched. Written as DNA, the CDR3 is TGTGCCAGCAGCCCCTGGACTAGCGGGAGGACCGGGGAGCTGTTTTTT. Translating it yields CASSPWTSGRTGELFF.

The V and J genes are TRBV7-3 and TRBJ1-1; 8 nucleotides align to TRBD1. The CDR3 loop spans 14 amino acids. J lost 2 bases, V lost 4 bases, and 3 bases had no gene match. CDR1 is SGHTA, CDR2 FQGTGA, per germline. CDR3 sequence: CASSSGQANTEAFF. DNA of the CDR3: TGTGCCAGCAGCTCGGGACAGGCAAACACTGAAGCTTTCTTT.

V and J are TRBV7-3 and TRBJ1-1, with D perhaps matching TRBD1 (5 bases). CDR3 length: 14 amino acids. V gave up 2 bases and J gave up 0 bases, with 7 bases separating them. The germline CDR1 and CDR2 sequences are SGHTA and FQGTGA. The CDR3 loop is CASSLWGVNTEAFF. CDR3 DNA: TGTGCCAGCAGCTTATGGGGGGTGAACACTGAAGCTTTCTTT.

The chain has TRBV19 and TRBJ2-2, with D possibly matching TRBD2 (6 bases). Germline values: CDR1 LNHDA, CDR2 SQIVND (reference sequence). CDR3 size: 16 residues. Trimming stripped 4 bases from V and 3 bases from J, with 15 bases between. CDR3 DNA sequence: TGTGCCAGTAGTACCGGGGGATGGTATGACACCGGGGAGCTGTTTTTT. Protein: CASSTGGWYDTGELFF.

The count of this clone is one. This chain uses TRBV28 with TRBJ1-2; D might be TRBD1 (5 bases). The CDR3 consists of 15 residues. In germline, CDR1 is MDHEN, CDR2 SYDVKM. The germline V and J ends were trimmed by 2 bases and 2 bases, with 12 bases remaining between them. CDR3 nucleotide sequence: TGTGCCAGCAGTTTAAATCCGGGGGGGAACTATGGCTACACCTTC. Encoded protein: CASSLNPGGNYGYTF.

The chain joins TRBV4-1 to TRBJ2-5; maybe TRBD2 (6 bases). The CDR3 runs 16 residues. The V end lost 4 bases, the J end lost 2 bases, and 17 bases lay between the germline ends. The germline V gene has CDR1 MGHRA and CDR2 YSYEKL. CDR3 protein: CASSPWEAGDQETQYF. In nucleotides, the CDR3 is TGCGCCAGCAGCCCATGGGAAGCGGGCGATCAAGAGACCCAGTACTTC.

This clone appeared a few times. The chain links TRBV6-1 to TRBJ1-5, with D unclear. V lost 6 bases, J lost 0 bases, and 6 bases lay in between. Per germline, CDR1 MNHNS and CDR2 SASEGT. CDR3 length: 13 amino acids. CDR3 coding DNA: TGTGCCAGCAGCGAACATAGCAATCAGCCCCAGCATTTT. Its translation is CASSEHSNQPQHF.

This clone was seen only a few times. V usage is TRBV30 and J usage is TRBJ2-7, with D possibly matching TRBD1 (5 bases). The V gene lost 1 base and the J gene lost 12 bases, with 19 bases spanning the gap. This CDR3 region has 13 residues. Germline V CDR1 and CDR2: GTSNPN, SVGIG (reference sequence). The CDR3 DNA is TGTGCCTGGAGTGACGGCGGCAGGGTCGGTCGGTACTTC. Its translation is CAWSDGGRVGRYF.

This clone showed up just a few times. The rearrangement uses TRBV28 and TRBJ2-2; TRBD1 matches at 7 bases. The length of the CDR3 is 16 residues. The germline V gene encodes CDR1 MDHEN and CDR2 SYDVKM. The V gene end was trimmed by 6 bases and the J gene end by 4 bases; junction bases not matched to a gene: 11. CDR3 loop: CASRLIRDSTTGELFF. The CDR3 bases are TGTGCCAGCAGACTCATAAGGGACAGCACCACCGGGGAGCTGTTTTTT.

The chain is built from TRBV7-6 and TRBJ2-7; maybe TRBD2 (6 bases). V shed 3 bases and J shed 2 bases, with 14 bases lying between them. Germline loops: CDR1 SGHVS, CDR2 FNYEAQ. The CDR3 extends over 15 amino acids. CDR3 sequence: CASSLTPTGAYEQYF. CDR3 coding DNA: TGTGCCAGCAGCTTGACCCCGACGGGAGCCTACGAGCAGTACTTC.

The rearrangement uses TRBV6-1 and TRBJ2-4; a possible D gene is TRBD1 (6 bases). This CDR3 region has 13 residues. Trimming shortened V by 4 bases and J by 7 bases, and 11 bases separated the two germline ends. Germline lookup yields CDR1 MNHNS and CDR2 SASEGT. The CDR3 DNA reads as TGTGCCAGCAGTGCGGTGCAGGGGAACATTCAGTACTTC. This sequence encodes CASSAVQGNIQYF.

The V call is TRBV5-8, the J call TRBJ2-5, with TRBD2 matching over 9 bases. From germline, CDR1 is SGHTS and CDR2 YDEGEE. The CDR3 runs to 15 residues. V lost 0 bases, J lost 5 bases, and 5 bases stayed unmatched. CDR3 region: CASSLGRGGAETQYF. The CDR3 DNA follows: TGTGCCAGCAGCTTGGGGCGGGGGGGCGCGGAGACCCAGTACTTC.

The chain recombines TRBV9 with TRBJ1-1, with 7 bases matching TRBD1. Trimming removed 3 bases from V and 5 bases from J; junction bases left unmatched: 13. This CDR3 has 16 amino acids. Germline V gene lookup returns CDR1 SGDLS and CDR2 YYNGEE. CDR3 in amino acids: CASSGGVDRAVTEAFF. In DNA form, the CDR3 reads TGTGCCAGCAGCGGTGGGGTTGACAGGGCGGTTACTGAAGCTTTCTTT.

The chain uses TRBV19 and TRBJ2-3; maybe TRBD1 (7 bases). The ends were cut back, 10 bases at V and 2 bases at J, with 16 bases in the middle. The germline CDR1 and CDR2 sequences are LNHDA and SQIVND (reference sequence). This CDR3 has 14 residues. The CDR3 nucleotides read TGTGCCACCCGACTAGGGGGCTCCACAGATACGCAGTATTTT. Translating gives CATRLGGSTDTQYF.